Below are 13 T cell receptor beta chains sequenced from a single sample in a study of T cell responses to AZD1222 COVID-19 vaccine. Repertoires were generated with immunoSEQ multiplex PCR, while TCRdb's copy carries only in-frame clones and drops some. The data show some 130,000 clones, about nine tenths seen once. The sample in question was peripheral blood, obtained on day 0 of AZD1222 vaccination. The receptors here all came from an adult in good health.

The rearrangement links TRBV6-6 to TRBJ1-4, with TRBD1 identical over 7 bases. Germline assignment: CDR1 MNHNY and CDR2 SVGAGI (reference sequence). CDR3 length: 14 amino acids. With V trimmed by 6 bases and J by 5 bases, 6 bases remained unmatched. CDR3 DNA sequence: TGTGCCAGCAGCCGATCAGGGGGGAATGAAAAACTGTTTTTT. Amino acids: CASSRSGGNEKLFF.

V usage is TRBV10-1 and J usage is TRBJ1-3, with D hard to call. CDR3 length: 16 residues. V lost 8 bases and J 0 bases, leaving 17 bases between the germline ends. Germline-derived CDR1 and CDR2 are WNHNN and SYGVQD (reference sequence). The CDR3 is CASGEVRESSGNTIYF. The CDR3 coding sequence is TGCGCCAGCGGAGAAGTACGGGAAAGCTCTGGAAACACCATATATTTT.

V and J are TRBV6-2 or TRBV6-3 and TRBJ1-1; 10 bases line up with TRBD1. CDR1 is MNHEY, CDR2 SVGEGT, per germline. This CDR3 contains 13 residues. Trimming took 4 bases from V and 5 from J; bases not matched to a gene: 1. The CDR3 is CASSLDRGTEAFF. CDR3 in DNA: TGTGCCAGCAGTTTGGACAGGGGGACTGAAGCTTTCTTT.

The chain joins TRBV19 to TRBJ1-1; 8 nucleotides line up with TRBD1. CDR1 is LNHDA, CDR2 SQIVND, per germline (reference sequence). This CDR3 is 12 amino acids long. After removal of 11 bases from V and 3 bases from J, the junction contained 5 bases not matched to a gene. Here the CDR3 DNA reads TGTGCCGCGCAGACAGGGGACACTGAAGCTTTCTTT. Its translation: CAAQTGDTEAFF.

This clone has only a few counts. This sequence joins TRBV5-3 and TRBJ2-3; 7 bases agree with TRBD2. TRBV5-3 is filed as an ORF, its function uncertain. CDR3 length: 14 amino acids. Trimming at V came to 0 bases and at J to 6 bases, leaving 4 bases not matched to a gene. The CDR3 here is CARSLAGGRDTQYF. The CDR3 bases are TGTGCCAGAAGCTTGGCGGGGGGAAGGGATACGCAGTATTTT.

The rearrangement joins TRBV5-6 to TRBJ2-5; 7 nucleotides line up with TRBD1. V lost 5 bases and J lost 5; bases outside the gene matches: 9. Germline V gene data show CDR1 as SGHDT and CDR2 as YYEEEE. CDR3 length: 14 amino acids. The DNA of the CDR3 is TGTGCCAGCAGTTCAAAAGCACAGGGGGAGACCCAGTACTTC. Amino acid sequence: CASSSKAQGETQYF.

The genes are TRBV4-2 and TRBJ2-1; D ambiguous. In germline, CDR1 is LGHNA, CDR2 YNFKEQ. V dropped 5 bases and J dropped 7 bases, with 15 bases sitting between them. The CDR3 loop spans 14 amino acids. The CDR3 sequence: CASSRKMWGNEQFF. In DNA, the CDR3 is TGTGCCAGCAGCAGGAAGATGTGGGGTAATGAGCAGTTCTTC.

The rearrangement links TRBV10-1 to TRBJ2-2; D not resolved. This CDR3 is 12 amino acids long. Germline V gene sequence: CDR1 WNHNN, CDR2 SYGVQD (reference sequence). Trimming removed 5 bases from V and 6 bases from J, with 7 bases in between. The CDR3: CASSPFAGELFF. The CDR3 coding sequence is TGCGCCAGCAGTCCGTTCGCCGGGGAGCTGTTTTTT.

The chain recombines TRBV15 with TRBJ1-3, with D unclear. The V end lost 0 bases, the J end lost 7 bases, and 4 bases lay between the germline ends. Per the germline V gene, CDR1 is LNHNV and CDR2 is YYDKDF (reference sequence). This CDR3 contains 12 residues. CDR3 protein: CATSRERNTIYF. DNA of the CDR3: TGTGCCACCAGCAGAGAGAGGAACACCATATATTTT.

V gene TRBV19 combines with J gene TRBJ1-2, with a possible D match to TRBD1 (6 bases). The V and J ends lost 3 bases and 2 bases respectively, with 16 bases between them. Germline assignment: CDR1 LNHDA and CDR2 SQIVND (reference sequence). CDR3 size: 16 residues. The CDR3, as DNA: TGTGCCAGTAGTATTCCCGGGACAAGGGGAAACTATGGCTACACCTTC. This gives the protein CASSIPGTRGNYGYTF.

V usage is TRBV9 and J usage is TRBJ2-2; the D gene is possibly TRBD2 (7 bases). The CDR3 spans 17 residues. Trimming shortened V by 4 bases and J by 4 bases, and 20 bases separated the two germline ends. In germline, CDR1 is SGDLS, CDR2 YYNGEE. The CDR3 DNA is TGTGCCAGCAGCCCCCAAGGGGGGGGCCGGGGCACCGGGGAGCTGTTTTTT. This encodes CASSPQGGGRGTGELFF.

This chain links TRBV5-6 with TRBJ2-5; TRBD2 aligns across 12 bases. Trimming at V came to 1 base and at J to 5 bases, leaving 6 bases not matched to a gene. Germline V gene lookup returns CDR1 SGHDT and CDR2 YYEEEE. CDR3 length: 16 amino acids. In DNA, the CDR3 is TGTGCCAGCAGCTTGACTCTAGCGGGGGGGCACGAGACCCAGTACTTC. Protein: CASSLTLAGGHETQYF.

In DNA, the CDR3 is TGTGCCAGCAGGGCCAGGACAGACTACGAGCAGTACTTC. Amino acids: CASRARTDYEQYF. The chain is built from TRBV2 and TRBJ2-7; D may be TRBD1 (6 bases). V lost 6 bases, J lost 3 bases, and 12 bases lay in between. The CDR3 has 13 amino acids. The germline CDR1 and CDR2 sequences are SNHLY and FYNNEI.